This TCR beta chain was identified in a study of blood T cell repertoires in COVID-19 (dated by TCRdb to the early 2020s). Context from the whole study: Collaborator samples came from the United States, Italy and Spain and covered acute and convalescent phases of COVID-19. The material from the prospective study consisted of cDNA or gDNA derived from T cells, B-cell-depleted T cells, or PBMCs. Subjects who had been exposed to COVID-19, were actively infected with it, or had recovered from it provided the deeply sampled blood TCRbeta repertoires that made up the dataset. The repertoires were released in a freely available public database meant as a resource for research on the immune response to SARS-CoV-2. Samples were obtained from the ongoing ImmuneRACE study (first 160 participants) and from over 1,000 subjects provided by 6 global collaborators. Sample metadata almost always included a de-identified subject ID, COVID-19 status, age in years and sex. Where available, HLA class I and class II types were obtained from metadata supplied by the sample provider rather than from assay-based typing.

The full study reports these points: The amount of clinical and demographic metadata varied by source and participant and was provided uncurated.

Of note for this clone: Its cognate antigen has yet to be identified. Per-nucleotide qualities are absent, and no much larger clonotype sits a single base away.

TCRbeta CDR3 regions were amplified from genomic DNA using the immunoSEQ Assay, a bias-controlled multiplex PCR. The paper's data handling went like this. Within the assay, amplification of reference gene primers was used to estimate how many nucleated cells each sample contained. To quantify the absolute abundance of each unique TCRbeta CDR3 rearrangement, sequence reads were collapsed and filtered. For each sample, productive Simpson clonality was calculated by taking the square root of Simpson's diversity index across productive rearrangements. Here the immuneACCESS table is served through TCRdb, limited to in-frame sequences with V and J called. Missing clones are a known gap in these copies; in checked studies unresolved V genes cover under half, and the rest lacks a known reason. That table is the source of V, J and clone size, and D and trimming were worked out from the DNA. The sample table records more than 140,000 clones; about 79% of these occur just once. The ten largest clones capture 7.2% of the sample.

Whole blood was collected in K2EDTA tubes by collaborating institutions according to the institutions' own protocols. For TCRbeta analysis, collaborators shipped samples as frozen whole blood, isolated PBMCs, or DNA extracted from either of those sample types. The clonotype originates from a woman in her fifties or sixties in a cohort sampled during active or convalescent COVID-19. Input material: peripheral blood.

The sequenced DNA is TGTGCCAGCAGCTTAGATCTCTGGGGGGGAAACCTACAAGAGACCCAGTACTTC. This gives the protein CASSLDLWGGNLQETQYF. This chain is built from TRBV11-2 and TRBJ2-5, with 7 bases matching TRBD2. The germline V gene sets CDR1 to SGHAT and CDR2 to FQNNGV. Reading from cysteine to phenylalanine, the CDR3 counts 18 amino acids. Kept here is only the CDR3 DNA, which spans 54 bases and is read in frame from base 1. Trimming removed 0 bases from V and 2 bases from J; the gene matches leave 12 bases unexplained.